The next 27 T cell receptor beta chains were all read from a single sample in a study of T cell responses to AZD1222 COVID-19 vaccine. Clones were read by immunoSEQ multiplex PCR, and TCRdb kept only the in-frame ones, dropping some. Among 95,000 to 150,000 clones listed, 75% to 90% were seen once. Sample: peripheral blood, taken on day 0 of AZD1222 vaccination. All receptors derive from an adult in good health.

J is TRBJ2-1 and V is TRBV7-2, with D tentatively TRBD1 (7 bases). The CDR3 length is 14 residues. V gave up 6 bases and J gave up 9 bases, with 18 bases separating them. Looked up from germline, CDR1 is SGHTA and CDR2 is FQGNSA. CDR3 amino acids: CASSPYRQGGEQFF. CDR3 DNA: TGTGCCAGCAGTCCATACCGACAGGGAGGTGAGCAGTTCTTC.

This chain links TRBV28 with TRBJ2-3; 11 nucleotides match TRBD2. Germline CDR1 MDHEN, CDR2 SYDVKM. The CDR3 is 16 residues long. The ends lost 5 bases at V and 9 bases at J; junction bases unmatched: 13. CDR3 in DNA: TGTGCCAGCAGTGCCGGGACTAGCGGTGCCGGGGGAACGCAGTATTTT. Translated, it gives CASSAGTSGAGGTQYF.

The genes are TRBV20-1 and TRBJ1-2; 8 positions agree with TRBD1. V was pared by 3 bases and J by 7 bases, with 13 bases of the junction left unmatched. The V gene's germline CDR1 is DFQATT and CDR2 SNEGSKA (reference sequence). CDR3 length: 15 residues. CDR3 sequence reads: CSASTPDRGLGGYTF. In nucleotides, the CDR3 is TGCAGTGCTAGTACGCCAGACAGGGGTTTAGGTGGCTACACCTTC.

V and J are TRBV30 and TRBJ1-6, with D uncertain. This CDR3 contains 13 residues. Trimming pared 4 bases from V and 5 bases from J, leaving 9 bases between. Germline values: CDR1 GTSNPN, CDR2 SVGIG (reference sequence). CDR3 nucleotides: TGTGCCTGGAATCCAGGCAATAATTCACCCCTCCACTTT. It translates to CAWNPGNNSPLHF.

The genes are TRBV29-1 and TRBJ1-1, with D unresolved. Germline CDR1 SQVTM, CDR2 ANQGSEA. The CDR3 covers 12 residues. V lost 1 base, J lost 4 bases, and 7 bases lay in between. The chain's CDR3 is CSVEGTITEAFF. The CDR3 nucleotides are TGCAGCGTTGAAGGGACGATCACTGAAGCTTTCTTT.

The CDR3, as DNA: TGCGCCAGCAGCGAGGACAGGGCCCTCCTACCCCTCCACTTT. It is translated as CASSEDRALLPLHF. The V gene is TRBV5-1, the J gene TRBJ1-6; 8 nucleotides align to TRBD1. CDR3 length equals 14 residues. The ends lost 4 bases at V and 12 bases at J; junction bases unmatched: 9. CDR1 is SGHRS, CDR2 YFSETQ, per germline.

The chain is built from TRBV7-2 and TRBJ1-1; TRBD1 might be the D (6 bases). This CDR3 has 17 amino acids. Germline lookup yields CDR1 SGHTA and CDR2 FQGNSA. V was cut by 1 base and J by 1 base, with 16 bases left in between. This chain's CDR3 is CASSLGTPGHQNTEAFF. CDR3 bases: TGTGCCAGCAGCTTAGGGACTCCGGGACACCAGAACACTGAAGCTTTCTTT. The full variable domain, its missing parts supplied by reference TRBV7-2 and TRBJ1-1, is GAGVSQSPSNKVTEKGKDVELRCDPISGHTALYWYRQSLGQGLEFLIYFQGNSAPDKSGLPSDRFSAERTGGSVSTLTIQRTQQEDSAVYLCASSLGTPGHQNTEAFFGQGTRLTVV.

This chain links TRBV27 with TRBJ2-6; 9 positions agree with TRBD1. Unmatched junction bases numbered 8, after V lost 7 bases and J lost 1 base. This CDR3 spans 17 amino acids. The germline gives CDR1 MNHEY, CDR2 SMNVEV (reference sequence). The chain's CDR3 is CASTWGTGPSGANVLTF. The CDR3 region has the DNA TGTGCCAGCACCTGGGGGACAGGGCCTTCTGGGGCCAACGTCCTGACTTTC.

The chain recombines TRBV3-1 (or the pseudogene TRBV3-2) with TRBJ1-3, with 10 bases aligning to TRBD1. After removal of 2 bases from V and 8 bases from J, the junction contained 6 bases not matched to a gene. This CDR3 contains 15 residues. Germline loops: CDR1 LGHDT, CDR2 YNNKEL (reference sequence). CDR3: CASSQLDRGDDTIYF. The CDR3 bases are TGTGCCAGCAGCCAATTGGACAGGGGGGATGACACCATATATTTT.

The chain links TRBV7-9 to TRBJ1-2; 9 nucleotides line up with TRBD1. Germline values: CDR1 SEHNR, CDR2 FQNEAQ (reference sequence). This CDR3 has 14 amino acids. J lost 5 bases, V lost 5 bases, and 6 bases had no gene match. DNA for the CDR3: TGTGCCAGCAGCCGGGGGGACAGGGTATATGGCTACACCTTC. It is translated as CASSRGDRVYGYTF.

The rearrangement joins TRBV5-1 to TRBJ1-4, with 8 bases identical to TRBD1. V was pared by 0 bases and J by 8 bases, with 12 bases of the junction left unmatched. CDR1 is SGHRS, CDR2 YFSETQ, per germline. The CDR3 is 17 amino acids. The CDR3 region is CASSLDPTGGRGEKLFF. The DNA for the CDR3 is TGCGCCAGCAGCTTGGATCCTACAGGGGGACGAGGCGAAAAACTGTTTTTT.

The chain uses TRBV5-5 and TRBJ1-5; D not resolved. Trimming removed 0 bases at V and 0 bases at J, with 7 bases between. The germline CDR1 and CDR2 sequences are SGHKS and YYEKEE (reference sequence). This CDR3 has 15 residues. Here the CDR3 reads CASSLGLISNQPQHF. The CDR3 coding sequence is TGTGCCAGCAGCTTGGGGCTTATTAGCAATCAGCCCCAGCATTTT.

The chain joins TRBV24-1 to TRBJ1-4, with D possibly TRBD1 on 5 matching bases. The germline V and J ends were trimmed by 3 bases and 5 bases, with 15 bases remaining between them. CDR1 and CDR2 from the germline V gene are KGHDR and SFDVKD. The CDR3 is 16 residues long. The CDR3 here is CATSDPPREGNEKLFF. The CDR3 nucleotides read TGTGCCACCAGTGATCCGCCCAGGGAGGGGAATGAAAAACTGTTTTTT.

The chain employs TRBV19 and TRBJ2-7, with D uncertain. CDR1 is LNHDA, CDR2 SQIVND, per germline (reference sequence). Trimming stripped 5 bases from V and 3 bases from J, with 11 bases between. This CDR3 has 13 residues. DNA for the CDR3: TGTGCCAGTAGTTTCAGACCAGACTACGAGCAGTACTTC. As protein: CASSFRPDYEQYF.

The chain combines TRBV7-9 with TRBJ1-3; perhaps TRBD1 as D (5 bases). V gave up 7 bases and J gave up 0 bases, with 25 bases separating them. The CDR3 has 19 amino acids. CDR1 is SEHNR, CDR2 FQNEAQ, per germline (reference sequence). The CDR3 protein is CASIPRGGEMVLSGNTIYF. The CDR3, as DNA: TGTGCCAGCATCCCGAGGGGTGGGGAAATGGTCCTCTCTGGAAACACCATATATTTT.

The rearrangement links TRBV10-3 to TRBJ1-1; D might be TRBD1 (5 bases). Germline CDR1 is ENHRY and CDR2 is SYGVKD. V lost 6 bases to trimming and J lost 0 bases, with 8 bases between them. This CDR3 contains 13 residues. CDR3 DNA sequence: TGTGCCATCAGGGAGACAGTGAACACTGAAGCTTTCTTT. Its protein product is CAIRETVNTEAFF.

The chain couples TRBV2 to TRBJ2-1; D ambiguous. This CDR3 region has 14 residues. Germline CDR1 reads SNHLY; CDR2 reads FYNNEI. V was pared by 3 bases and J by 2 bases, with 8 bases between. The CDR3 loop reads CASSEGLPYNEQFF. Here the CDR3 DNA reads TGTGCCAGCAGTGAGGGCCTCCCCTACAATGAGCAGTTCTTC.

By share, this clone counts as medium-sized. For the CDR3, the DNA is TGTGCCAGCAGCTATGCGGGGGGCTCTTACGAGCAGTACTTC. Protein product: CASSYAGGSYEQYF. V usage is TRBV7-2 and J usage is TRBJ2-7; TRBD2 agrees at 8 bases. From germline, CDR1 is SGHTA and CDR2 FQGNSA. This CDR3 is built from 14 residues. The V segment lost 4 bases and the J segment 4 bases; nucleotides outside the gene matches: 6.

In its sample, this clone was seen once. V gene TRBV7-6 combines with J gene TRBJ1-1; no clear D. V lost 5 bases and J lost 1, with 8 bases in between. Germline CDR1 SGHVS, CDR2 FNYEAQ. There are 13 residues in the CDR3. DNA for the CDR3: TGTGCCAGCAGCCTAAACAGGAACACTGAAGCTTTCTTT. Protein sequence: CASSLNRNTEAFF.

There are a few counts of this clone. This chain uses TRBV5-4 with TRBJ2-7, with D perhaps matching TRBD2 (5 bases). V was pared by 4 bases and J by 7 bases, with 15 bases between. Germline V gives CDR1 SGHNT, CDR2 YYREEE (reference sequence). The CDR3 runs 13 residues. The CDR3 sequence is CASSRGWEGEQYF. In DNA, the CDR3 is TGTGCCAGCAGCCGAGGGTGGGAAGGGGAGCAGTACTTC.

The CDR3 reads CASSPQWAANTEAFF. The CDR3 DNA follows: TGTGCCAGCAGCCCCCAGTGGGCGGCGAACACTGAAGCTTTCTTT. The chain is built from TRBV7-9 and TRBJ1-1; D ambiguous. The CDR3 consists of 15 residues. Trimming took 5 bases from V and 1 from J, leaving 14 bases between them. Germline CDR1 SEHNR, CDR2 FQNEAQ (reference sequence).

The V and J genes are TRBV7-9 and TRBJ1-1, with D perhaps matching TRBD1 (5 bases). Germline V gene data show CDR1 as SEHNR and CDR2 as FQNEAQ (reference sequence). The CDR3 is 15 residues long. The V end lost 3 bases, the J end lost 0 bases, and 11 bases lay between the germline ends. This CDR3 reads CASSLGEGMNTEAFF. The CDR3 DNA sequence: TGTGCCAGCAGCTTGGGGGAAGGAATGAACACTGAAGCTTTCTTT.

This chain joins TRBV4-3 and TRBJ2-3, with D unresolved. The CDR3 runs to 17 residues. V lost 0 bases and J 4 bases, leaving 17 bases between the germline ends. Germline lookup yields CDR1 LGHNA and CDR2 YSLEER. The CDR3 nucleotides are TGCGCCAGCAGCCAAGAGGGTCAGGTCTGGAAGGCAGATACGCAGTATTTT. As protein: CASSQEGQVWKADTQYF.

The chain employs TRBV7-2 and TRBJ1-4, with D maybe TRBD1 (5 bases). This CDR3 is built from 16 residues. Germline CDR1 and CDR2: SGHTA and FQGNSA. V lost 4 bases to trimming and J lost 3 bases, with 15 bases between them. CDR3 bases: TGTGCCAGCAGCTCCCAGGTGGGGGTTTCTAATGAAAAACTGTTTTTT. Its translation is CASSSQVGVSNEKLFF.

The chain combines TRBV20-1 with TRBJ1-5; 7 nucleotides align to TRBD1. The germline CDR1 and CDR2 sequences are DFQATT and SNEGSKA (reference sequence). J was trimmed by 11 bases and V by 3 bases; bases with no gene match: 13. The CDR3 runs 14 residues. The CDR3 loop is CSASDSGGNKAQHF. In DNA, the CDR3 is TGCAGTGCTAGTGATTCAGGGGGGAACAAGGCCCAGCATTTT.

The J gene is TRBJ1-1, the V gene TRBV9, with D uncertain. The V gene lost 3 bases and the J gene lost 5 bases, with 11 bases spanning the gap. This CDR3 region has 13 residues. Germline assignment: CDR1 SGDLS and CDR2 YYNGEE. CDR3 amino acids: CASSAEVRTEAFF. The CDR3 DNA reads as TGTGCCAGCAGCGCCGAAGTTCGGACTGAAGCTTTCTTT.

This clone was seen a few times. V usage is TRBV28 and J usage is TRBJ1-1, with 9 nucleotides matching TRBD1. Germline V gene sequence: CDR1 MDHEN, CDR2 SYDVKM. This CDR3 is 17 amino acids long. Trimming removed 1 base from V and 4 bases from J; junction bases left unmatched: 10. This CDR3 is CASSLFGQGRRGTEAFF. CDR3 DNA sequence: TGTGCCAGCAGTTTATTCGGACAGGGGCGGAGGGGCACTGAAGCTTTCTTT.